This T cell receptor beta chain was found in a study of blood T cell repertoires in COVID-19. The data were produced by immunoSEQ multiplex PCR, yet TCRdb's version contains in-frame clones alone and is incomplete. The top ten hold approximately 2% of the sample, which has approximately 500,000 clones, around 89% seen once. Membership in each cohort depended on participant-reported clinical history. The CDR3 runs to 17 residues. Deletions cut 4 bases from V and 10 bases from J, with 26 bases between. Per the germline V gene, CDR1 is MGHRA and CDR2 is YSYEKL. The clonotype was recovered from a woman between 40 and 50 years old who had recovered from COVID-19. Sequencing was carried out using PBMCs or T cells enriched from blood (not recorded which). The rearrangement links TRBV4-1 to TRBJ2-1, with D possibly TRBD1 on 6 matching bases. CDR3 residues: CASSLGKPGHPRGEQFF. In DNA, the CDR3 is TGCGCCAGCAGCCTAGGGAAACCGGGACACCCAAGGGGGGAGCAGTTCTTC.